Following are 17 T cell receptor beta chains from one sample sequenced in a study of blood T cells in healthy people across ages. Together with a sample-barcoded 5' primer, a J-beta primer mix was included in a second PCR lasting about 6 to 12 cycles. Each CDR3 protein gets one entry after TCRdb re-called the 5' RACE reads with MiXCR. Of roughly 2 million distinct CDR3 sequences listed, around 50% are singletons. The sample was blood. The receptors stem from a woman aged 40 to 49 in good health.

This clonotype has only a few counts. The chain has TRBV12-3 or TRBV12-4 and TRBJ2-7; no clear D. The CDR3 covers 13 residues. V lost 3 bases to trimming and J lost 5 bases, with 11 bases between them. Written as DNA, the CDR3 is TGTGCCAGCAGTTTCAGCCCCGGACACGAGCAGTACTTC. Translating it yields CASSFSPGHEQYF.

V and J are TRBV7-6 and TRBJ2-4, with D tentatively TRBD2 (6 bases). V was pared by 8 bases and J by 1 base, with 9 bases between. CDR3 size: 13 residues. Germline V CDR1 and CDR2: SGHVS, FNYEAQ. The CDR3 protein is CASAGTAKNIQYF. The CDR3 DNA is TGTGCCAGCGCGGGGACGGCCAAAAACATTCAGTACTTC.

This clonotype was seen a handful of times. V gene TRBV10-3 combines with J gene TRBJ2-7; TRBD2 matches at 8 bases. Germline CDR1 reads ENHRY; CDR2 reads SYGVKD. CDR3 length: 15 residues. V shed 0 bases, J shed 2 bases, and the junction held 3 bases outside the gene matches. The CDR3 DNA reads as TGTGCCATCAGTGAGTCGACTAGCGTCACCTACGAGCAGTACTTC. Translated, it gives CAISESTSVTYEQYF.

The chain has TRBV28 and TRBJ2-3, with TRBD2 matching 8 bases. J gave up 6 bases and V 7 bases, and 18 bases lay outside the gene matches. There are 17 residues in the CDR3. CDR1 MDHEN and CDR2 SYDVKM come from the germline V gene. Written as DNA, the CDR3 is TGTGCCAGCACGGAGAACTTAGCGGGGAACCGCAGGGATACGCAGTATTTT. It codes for CASTENLAGNRRDTQYF.

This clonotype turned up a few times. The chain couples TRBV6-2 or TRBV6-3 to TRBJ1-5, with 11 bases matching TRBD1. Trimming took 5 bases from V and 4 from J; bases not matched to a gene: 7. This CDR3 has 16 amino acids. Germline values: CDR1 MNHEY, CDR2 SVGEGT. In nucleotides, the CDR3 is TGTGCCAGCAGTACTCGGGACAGGGGGAGGAATCAGCCCCAGCATTTT. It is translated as CASSTRDRGRNQPQHF.

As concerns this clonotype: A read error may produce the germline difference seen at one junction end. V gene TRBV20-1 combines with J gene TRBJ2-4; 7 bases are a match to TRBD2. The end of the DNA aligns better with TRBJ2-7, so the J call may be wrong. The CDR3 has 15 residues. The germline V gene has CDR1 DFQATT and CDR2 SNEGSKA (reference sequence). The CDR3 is CSARRGGPRSHEQYF. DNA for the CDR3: TGCAGTGCCAGAAGGGGAGGGCCACGCTCCCACGAGCAGTACTTC.

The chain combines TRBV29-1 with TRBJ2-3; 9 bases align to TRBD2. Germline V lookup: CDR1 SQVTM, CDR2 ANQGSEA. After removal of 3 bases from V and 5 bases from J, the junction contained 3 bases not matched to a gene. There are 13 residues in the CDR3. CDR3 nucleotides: TGCAGCGTTGACGCGGGGGGGGAAGATACGCAGTATTTT. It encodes CSVDAGGEDTQYF.

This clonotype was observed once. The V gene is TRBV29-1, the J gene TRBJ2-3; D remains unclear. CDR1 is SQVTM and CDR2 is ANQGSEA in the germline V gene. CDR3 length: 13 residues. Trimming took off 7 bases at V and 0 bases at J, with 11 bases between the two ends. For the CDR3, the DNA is TGCAGCGCCTTAAACATTAGCACAGATACGCAGTATTTT. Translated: CSALNISTDTQYF.

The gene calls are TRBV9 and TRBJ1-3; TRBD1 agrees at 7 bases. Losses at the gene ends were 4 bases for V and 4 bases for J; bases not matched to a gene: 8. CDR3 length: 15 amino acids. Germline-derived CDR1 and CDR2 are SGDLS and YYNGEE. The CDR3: CASSPSQGGGNTIYF. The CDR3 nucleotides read TGTGCCAGCAGCCCTTCACAAGGGGGCGGAAACACCATATATTTT.

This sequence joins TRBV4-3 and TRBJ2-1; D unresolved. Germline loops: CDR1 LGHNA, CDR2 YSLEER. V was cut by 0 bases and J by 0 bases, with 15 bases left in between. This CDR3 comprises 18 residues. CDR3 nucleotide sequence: TGCGCCAGCAGCCAAGAAGGCAAGCGCGGCTTCTCCTACAATGAGCAGTTCTTC. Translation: CASSQEGKRGFSYNEQFF.

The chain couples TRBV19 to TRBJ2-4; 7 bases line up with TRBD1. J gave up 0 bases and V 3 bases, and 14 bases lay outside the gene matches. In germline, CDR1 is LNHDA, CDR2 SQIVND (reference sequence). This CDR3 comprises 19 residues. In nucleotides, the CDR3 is TGTGCCAGTAGTATTTTCGGGACAGTCCCCTCTTTAGCCAAAAACATTCAGTACTTC. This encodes CASSIFGTVPSLAKNIQYF.

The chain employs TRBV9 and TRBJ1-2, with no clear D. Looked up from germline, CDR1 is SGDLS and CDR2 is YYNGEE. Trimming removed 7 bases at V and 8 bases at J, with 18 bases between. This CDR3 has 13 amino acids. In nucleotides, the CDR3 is TGTGCCAGCGGAGAGCCAAGACCGTTAGGCTACACCTTC. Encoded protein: CASGEPRPLGYTF.

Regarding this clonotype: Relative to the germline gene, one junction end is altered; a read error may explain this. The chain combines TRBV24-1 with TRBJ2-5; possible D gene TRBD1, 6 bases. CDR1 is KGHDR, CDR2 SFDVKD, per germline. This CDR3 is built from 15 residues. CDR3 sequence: CATGDLQGTRETQYF. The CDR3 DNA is TGTGCCACCGGTGATTTGCAGGGGACCAGGGAGACCCAGTACTTC.

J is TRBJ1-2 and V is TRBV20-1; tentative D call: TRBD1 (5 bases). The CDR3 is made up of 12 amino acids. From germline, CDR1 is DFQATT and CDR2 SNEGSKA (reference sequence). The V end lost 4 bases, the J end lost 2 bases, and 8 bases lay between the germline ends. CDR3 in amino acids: CSATGDNYGYTF. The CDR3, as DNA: TGCAGTGCTACCGGGGACAACTATGGCTACACCTTC.

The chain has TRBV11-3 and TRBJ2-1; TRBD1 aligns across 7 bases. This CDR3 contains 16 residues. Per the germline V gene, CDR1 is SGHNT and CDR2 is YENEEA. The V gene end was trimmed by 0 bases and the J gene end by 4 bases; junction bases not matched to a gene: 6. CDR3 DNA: TGTGCCAGCAGCTTAGAGGGGGACAGTCAGTACAATGAGCAGTTCTTC. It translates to CASSLEGDSQYNEQFF. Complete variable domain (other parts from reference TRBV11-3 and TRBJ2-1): EAGVVQSPRYKIIEKKQPVAFWCNPISGHNTLYWYLQNLGQGPELLIRYENEEAVDDSQLPKDRFSAERLKGVDSTLKIQPAELGDSAVYLCASSLEGDSQYNEQFFGPGTRLTVL.

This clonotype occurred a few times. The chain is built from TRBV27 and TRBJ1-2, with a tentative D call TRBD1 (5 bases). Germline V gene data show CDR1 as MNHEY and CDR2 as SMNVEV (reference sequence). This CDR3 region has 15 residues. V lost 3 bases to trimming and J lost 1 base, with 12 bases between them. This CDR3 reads CASSFRDWINYGYTF. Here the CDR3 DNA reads TGTGCCAGCAGTTTTAGGGACTGGATTAACTATGGCTACACCTTC.

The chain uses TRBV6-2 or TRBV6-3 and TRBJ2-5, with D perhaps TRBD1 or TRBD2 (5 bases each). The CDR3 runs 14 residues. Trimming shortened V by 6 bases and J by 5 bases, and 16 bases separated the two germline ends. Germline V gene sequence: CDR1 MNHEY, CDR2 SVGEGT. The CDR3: CASRSGGGRETQYF. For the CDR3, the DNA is TGTGCCAGCAGATCCGGTGGGGGTCGGGAGACCCAGTACTTC.